Listed here are 32 T cell receptor beta chains from one sample, sequenced in a study of blood T cell repertoires in COVID-19 (dated by TCRdb to between 2020 and 2021). Library preparation employed the immunoSEQ multiplex PCR assay. What TCRdb holds here is the immuneACCESS table cut down to in-frame rearrangements. Part of the clones is not present; checked against another copy, under half of the missing clones reflect an unresolved V gene, and the others are unexplained. For this sample there are some 27,000 clones; 70% to 90% appear just once. About 16% of the sample is in the top ten clones. Sequencing was done on a sample of peripheral blood. The origin of the receptors is a human donor in a cohort sampled during active COVID-19.

The chain links TRBV5-4 to TRBJ1-1; 8 nucleotides match TRBD1. Trimming took 4 bases from V and 2 from J; bases not matched to a gene: 4. This CDR3 is built from 14 residues. The germline CDR1 and CDR2 sequences are SGHNT and YYREEE (reference sequence). The CDR3 nucleotides are TGTGCCAGCAGCGAGGGACAGGCTAACACTGAAGCTTTCTTT. Translation: CASSEGQANTEAFF. Full variable domain (rest looked up from reference TRBV5-4 and TRBJ1-1): ETGVTQSPTHLIKTRGQQVTLRCSSQSGHNTVSWYQQALGQGPQFIFQYYREEENGRGNFPPRFSGLQFPNYSSELNVNALELDDSALYLCASSEGQANTEAFFGQGTRLTVV.

This chain joins TRBV2 and TRBJ2-4, with D maybe TRBD2 (5 bases). CDR1 and CDR2 from the germline V gene are SNHLY and FYNNEI. V was clipped by 5 bases and J by 9 bases, with 14 bases between them. The CDR3 sequence is 13 residues long. The chain's CDR3 is CASSILGRGIQYF. The CDR3, as DNA: TGTGCCAGCAGTATCTTAGGACGGGGCATTCAGTACTTC.

Of note for this clone: Other DNA sequences in this specimen translate into the identical CDR3. This chain links TRBV5-1 with TRBJ1-1; tentatively, D is TRBD1 (5 bases). V was cut by 1 base and J by 1 base, with 5 bases left in between. The CDR3 has 13 amino acids. Germline V lookup: CDR1 SGHRS, CDR2 YFSETQ. Here the CDR3 reads CASSLQGNTEAFF. CDR3 in DNA: TGCGCCAGCAGCTTGCAGGGGAACACTGAAGCTTTCTTT.

The chain links TRBV4-2 to TRBJ1-2; D is uncertain. Germline lookup yields CDR1 LGHNA and CDR2 YNFKEQ. V shed 4 bases and J shed 4 bases, with 7 bases lying between them. The CDR3 has 12 residues. The CDR3 DNA reads as TGTGCCAGCAGCCCGCGGGGCTATGGCTACACCTTC. This encodes CASSPRGYGYTF.

The chain carries TRBV15 and TRBJ2-3, with TRBD2 matching 8 bases. The germline V gene has CDR1 LNHNV and CDR2 YYDKDF (reference sequence). This CDR3 contains 17 residues. Trimming cost V 4 bases and J 1 base; bases outside gene matches: 10. The CDR3 loop reads CATSNLGTSIGTDTQYF. CDR3 nucleotides: TGTGCCACCAGCAACCTCGGGACTAGTATCGGCACAGATACGCAGTATTTT. The variable domain in full, completed from reference TRBV15 and TRBJ2-3, reads DAMVIQNPRYQVTQFGKPVTLSCSQTLNHNVMYWYQQKSSQAPKLLFHYYDKDFNNEADTPDNFQSRRPNTSFCFLDIRSPGLGDTAMYLCATSNLGTSIGTDTQYFGPGTRLTVL.

The gene calls are TRBV15 and TRBJ1-1, with TRBD1 matching 9 bases. Germline-derived CDR1 and CDR2 are LNHNV and YYDKDF (reference sequence). Trimming cost V 6 bases and J 4 bases; bases outside gene matches: 12. The CDR3 spans 16 residues. The CDR3 is CATRKSPGQGGTEAFF. CDR3 sequence (DNA): TGTGCCACCAGAAAATCCCCGGGACAGGGAGGCACTGAAGCTTTCTTT.

The V gene is TRBV5-1, the J gene TRBJ2-2; TRBD1 matches at 8 bases. Germline assignment: CDR1 SGHRS and CDR2 YFSETQ. The CDR3 covers 16 residues. J gave up 5 bases and V 4 bases, and 10 bases lay outside the gene matches. The CDR3 loop is CASSPPGQGGTGELFF. The CDR3 DNA follows: TGCGCCAGCAGCCCTCCAGGACAGGGCGGTACCGGGGAGCTGTTTTTT. Combining the CDR3 with reference TRBV5-1 and TRBJ2-2 gives the whole variable domain KAGVTQTPRYLIKTRGQQVTLSCSPISGHRSVSWYQQTPGQGLQFLFEYFSETQRNKGNFPGRFSGRQFSNSRSEMNVSTLELGDSALYLCASSPPGQGGTGELFFGEGSRLTVL.

The V gene is TRBV5-4, the J gene TRBJ2-3, with 12 positions matching TRBD2. CDR3 length: 16 amino acids. From germline, CDR1 is SGHNT and CDR2 YYREEE (reference sequence). Losses at the gene ends were 4 bases for V and 4 bases for J; bases not matched to a gene: 7. The CDR3 sequence: CASSPTSGGQADTQYF. Written as DNA, the CDR3 is TGTGCCAGCAGCCCGACTAGCGGGGGCCAAGCAGATACGCAGTATTTT.

This chain connects TRBV24-1 to TRBJ1-2; D gene unclear. Germline V gene sequence: CDR1 KGHDR, CDR2 SFDVKD. This CDR3 region has 14 residues. V lost 0 bases, J lost 2 bases, and 6 bases lay in between. As DNA, the CDR3 is TGTGCCACCAGTGATTTGTGGCAGAACTATGGCTACACCTTC. Protein: CATSDLWQNYGYTF.

V usage is TRBV15 and J usage is TRBJ2-1; no firm D call. CDR3 length: 15 residues. Trimming shortened V by 0 bases and J by 4 bases, and 10 bases separated the two germline ends. Per the germline V gene, CDR1 is LNHNV and CDR2 is YYDKDF (reference sequence). The chain's CDR3 is CATSRDLDNYNEQFF. The CDR3 coding sequence is TGTGCCACCAGCAGAGATCTTGACAATTACAATGAGCAGTTCTTC. Variable domain in full (rest from reference TRBV15 and TRBJ2-1): DAMVIQNPRYQVTQFGKPVTLSCSQTLNHNVMYWYQQKSSQAPKLLFHYYDKDFNNEADTPDNFQSRRPNTSFCFLDIRSPGLGDTAMYLCATSRDLDNYNEQFFGPGTRLTVL.

The chain has TRBV12-3 or TRBV12-4 and TRBJ1-2; tentatively, D is TRBD1 (5 bases). Trimming removed 1 base from V and 8 bases from J, with 11 bases in between. This CDR3 is 13 amino acids long. The CDR3 DNA follows: TGTGCCAGCAGTTTAGAGGGACTTGGGGGCTACACCTTC. Protein: CASSLEGLGGYTF.

The chain recombines TRBV3-1 (or the pseudogene TRBV3-2) with TRBJ2-5; tentative D call: TRBD2 (6 bases). Germline CDR1 and CDR2: LGHDT and YNNKEL (reference sequence). The CDR3 is made up of 15 amino acids. Trimming shortened V by 3 bases and J by 5 bases, and 16 bases separated the two germline ends. The CDR3 here is CASSQVREGGETQYF. The CDR3 DNA reads as TGTGCCAGCAGCCAGGTCCGGGAAGGAGGGGAGACCCAGTACTTC.

The chain couples TRBV18 to TRBJ1-2; 8 nucleotides line up with TRBD1. V was pared by 6 bases and J by 5 bases, with 8 bases of the junction left unmatched. Per germline, CDR1 KGHSH and CDR2 LQKENI. The CDR3 has 14 amino acids. The CDR3 bases are TGTGCCAGCTCGAAGGACAGGGAAGGATATGGCTACACCTTC. Translating it yields CASSKDREGYGYTF. Full variable domain (missing parts from reference TRBV18 and TRBJ1-2): NAGVMQNPRHLVRRRGQEARLRCSPMKGHSHVYWYRQLPEEGLKFMVYLQKENIIDESGMPKERFSAEFPKEGPSILRIQQVVRGDSAAYFCASSKDREGYGYTFGSGTRLTVV.

This chain links TRBV5-1 with TRBJ2-1, with TRBD1 matching 7 bases. Germline loops: CDR1 SGHRS, CDR2 YFSETQ. The J segment lost 10 bases and the V segment lost 2 bases, leaving 9 bases of the junction unmatched. This CDR3 has 14 amino acids. The CDR3 DNA follows: TGCGCCAGCAGCTTAGGGACAGCAGTCGAGGAGCAGTTCTTC. The encoded protein is CASSLGTAVEEQFF.

The gene calls are TRBV5-1 and TRBJ1-6; D is perhaps TRBD1 (5 bases). Germline V gene sequence: CDR1 SGHRS, CDR2 YFSETQ. With 4 bases removed from V and 0 bases from J, the gap between germline ends came to 17 bases. The CDR3 sequence is 18 residues long. CDR3 bases: TGCGCCAGCAGCATTCTCGCGCAGGGCGACTCCTATAATTCACCCCTCCACTTT. Translated: CASSILAQGDSYNSPLHF. The entire variable domain, with the rest obtained from reference TRBV5-1 and TRBJ1-6, is as follows: KAGVTQTPRYLIKTRGQQVTLSCSPISGHRSVSWYQQTPGQGLQFLFEYFSETQRNKGNFPGRFSGRQFSNSRSEMNVSTLELGDSALYLCASSILAQGDSYNSPLHFGNGTRLTVT.

This chain joins TRBV5-1 and TRBJ2-5; 8 bases agree with TRBD1. Germline CDR1 and CDR2: SGHRS and YFSETQ. Losses at the gene ends were 3 bases for V and 1 base for J; bases not matched to a gene: 2. The CDR3 extends over 14 amino acids. The DNA of the CDR3 is TGCGCCAGCAGCTGGGGACAGGCCCAAGAGACCCAGTACTTC. Its protein product is CASSWGQAQETQYF.

This clone was recorded a few times. The CDR3 here is CASSLGLRDKANTIYF. CDR3 in DNA: TGTGCCAGCAGCTTAGGACTTCGGGACAAGGCAAACACCATATATTTT. The chain links TRBV7-9 to TRBJ1-3; perhaps TRBD1 as D (6 bases). Per the germline V gene, CDR1 is SEHNR and CDR2 is FQNEAQ (reference sequence). The CDR3 totals 16 residues. Trimming removed 1 base from V and 6 bases from J, with 16 bases in between. The variable domain in full, completed from reference TRBV7-9 and TRBJ1-3, reads DTGVSQNPRHKITKRGQNVTFRCDPISEHNRLYWYRQTLGQGPEFLTYFQNEAQLEKSRLLSDRFSAERPKGSFSTLEIQRTEQGDSAMYLCASSLGLRDKANTIYFGEGSWLTVV.

This clone was counted between two and nine times. The chain uses TRBV7-2 and TRBJ1-2; D remains ambiguous. This CDR3 spans 11 amino acids. V was clipped by 4 bases and J by 5 bases, with 5 bases between them. CDR1 is SGHTA, CDR2 FQGNSA, per germline. Here the CDR3 reads CASSSTYGYTF. DNA of the CDR3: TGTGCCAGCAGCTCCACATATGGCTACACCTTC. Combining the CDR3 with reference TRBV7-2 and TRBJ1-2 gives the whole variable domain GAGVSQSPSNKVTEKGKDVELRCDPISGHTALYWYRQSLGQGLEFLIYFQGNSAPDKSGLPSDRFSAERTGGSVSTLTIQRTQQEDSAVYLCASSSTYGYTFGSGTRLTVV.

This clone is a singleton in its sample. This chain links TRBV5-4 with TRBJ2-1; 14 bases fit TRBD2. Germline loops: CDR1 SGHNT, CDR2 YYREEE (reference sequence). With 5 bases clipped from V and 1 base from J, the junction kept 2 bases outside the gene matches. The CDR3 covers 16 residues. CDR3 loop: CASRRTSGGSYNEQFF. The CDR3, as DNA: TGTGCCAGCAGACGGACTAGCGGGGGGTCCTACAATGAGCAGTTCTTC.

The CDR3 region has the DNA TGCAGCGCAACGACTAGCAAGCACCTTTACGAGCAGTACTTC. Its translation: CSATTSKHLYEQYF. J is TRBJ2-7 and V is TRBV29-1, with 7 positions matching TRBD2. The germline CDR1 and CDR2 sequences are SQVTM and ANQGSEA. V lost 7 bases and J lost 4; bases outside the gene matches: 13. This CDR3 is 14 amino acids long.

This clone came up a few times. The rearrangement joins TRBV19 to TRBJ1-5; 8 nucleotides match TRBD1. Trimming removed 5 bases from V and 0 bases from J; junction bases left unmatched: 6. The germline V gene encodes CDR1 LNHDA and CDR2 SQIVND (reference sequence). This CDR3 is built from 16 residues. CDR3 sequence reads: CASSSGQGGSNQPQHF. CDR3 in DNA: TGTGCCAGTAGTTCCGGACAGGGCGGTAGCAATCAGCCCCAGCATTTT.

The V call is TRBV5-1, the J call TRBJ2-3, with no clear D. V lost 5 bases and J 0 bases, leaving 10 bases between the germline ends. Looked up from germline, CDR1 is SGHRS and CDR2 is YFSETQ. This CDR3 comprises 14 residues. CDR3 sequence reads: CASSVQTSTDTQYF. CDR3 nucleotides: TGCGCCAGCAGTGTTCAGACTAGCACAGATACGCAGTATTTT.

The chain joins TRBV2 to TRBJ1-6, with 11 bases lining up with TRBD1. Germline V CDR1 and CDR2: SNHLY, FYNNEI. This CDR3 is built from 14 residues. Germline trimming cut 8 bases from V and 12 bases from J; bases unmatched to any gene: 9. CDR3 nucleotides: TGTGCCAGCCGACCGGGACAGGGGGATGGACCCCTCCACTTT. It translates to CASRPGQGDGPLHF.

The genes are TRBV5-1 and TRBJ1-4, with TRBD1 identical over 8 bases. The CDR3 runs to 16 residues. Trimming cost V 0 bases and J 3 bases; bases outside gene matches: 4. From germline, CDR1 is SGHRS and CDR2 YFSETQ. The CDR3 DNA reads TGCGCCAGCAGCTTGGGCCAGGGGGCTGCTAATGAAAAACTGTTTTTT. Its protein product is CASSLGQGAANEKLFF.

The CDR3 here is CASSEARAGGPRGGYTF. CDR3 DNA: TGTGCCAGCAGTGAAGCGCGAGCAGGGGGGCCCCGAGGTGGCTACACCTTC. This chain connects TRBV6-1 to TRBJ1-2, with TRBD1 matching over 7 bases. With 0 bases clipped from V and 7 bases from J, the junction kept 14 bases outside the gene matches. The CDR3 is 17 amino acids. CDR1 is MNHNS and CDR2 is SASEGT in the germline V gene.

The chain links TRBV24-1 to TRBJ1-5; a weak D match, TRBD1 (6 bases). Trimming cost V 4 bases and J 8 bases, with 17 bases left between them. This CDR3 is built from 15 residues. The germline CDR1 and CDR2 sequences are KGHDR and SFDVKD. This CDR3 reads CATSDRTGFLEPQHF. For the CDR3, the DNA is TGTGCCACCAGTGACCGTACAGGGTTCCTTGAGCCCCAGCATTTT.

The chain employs TRBV6-1 and TRBJ2-5; 11 bases agree with TRBD2. This CDR3 has 20 residues. Germline trimming cut 0 bases from V and 2 bases from J; bases unmatched to any gene: 14. CDR1 is MNHNS, CDR2 SASEGT, per germline. The CDR3, as DNA: TGTGCCAGCAGTGAAGCGCGCAGAGGTCTAGCGGGGGGTCGACAAGAGACCCAGTACTTC. Protein: CASSEARRGLAGGRQETQYF.

This chain uses TRBV5-1 with TRBJ2-7; tentative D call: TRBD1 (6 bases). The CDR3 has 15 amino acids. The ends were cut back, 0 bases at V and 3 bases at J, with 13 bases in the middle. Germline CDR1 reads SGHRS; CDR2 reads YFSETQ. The CDR3 protein is CASSLGRDTVYEQYF. As DNA, the CDR3 is TGCGCCAGCAGCTTGGGCCGGGACACCGTCTACGAGCAGTACTTC.

The rearrangement uses TRBV9 and TRBJ2-1; 9 nucleotides line up with TRBD1. Germline CDR1 and CDR2: SGDLS and YYNGEE. This CDR3 comprises 15 residues. V dropped 4 bases and J dropped 5; count of bases not matched to a gene: 7. The CDR3 DNA reads as TGTGCCAGCAGCACCCGCGGGACAGGGAACAATGAGCAGTTCTTC. Its protein is CASSTRGTGNNEQFF.

The genes are TRBV7-8 and TRBJ2-1; D might be TRBD2 (6 bases). Deletions cut 3 bases from V and 1 base from J, with 10 bases between. The CDR3 has 15 amino acids. CDR1 and CDR2 (germline): SGHVS, FQNEAQ. CDR3 DNA sequence: TGTGCCAGCAGCTTTGAGGGGACTTCCTACAATGAGCAGTTCTTC. Translating it yields CASSFEGTSYNEQFF. The whole variable domain, remainder taken from reference TRBV7-8 and TRBJ2-1, is GAGVSQSPRYKVAKRGQDVALRCDPISGHVSLFWYQQALGQGPEFLTYFQNEAQLDKSGLPSDRFFAERPEGSVSTLKIQRTQQEDSAVYLCASSFEGTSYNEQFFGPGTRLTVL.

The CDR3 sequence: CASSSGQEAFF. The CDR3 bases are TGTGCCAGCAGCTCCGGTCAAGAAGCTTTCTTT. The chain recombines TRBV5-6 with TRBJ1-1; unclear D gene. The V and J ends lost 3 bases and 8 bases respectively, with 8 bases between them. Germline V gene sequence: CDR1 SGHDT, CDR2 YYEEEE. CDR3 length: 11 amino acids.

The CDR3 coding sequence is TGTGCCAGCAGTTATTCGGGGGGCATCAATCAGCCCCAGCATTTT. Amino acid sequence: CASSYSGGINQPQHF. V gene TRBV6-6 combines with J gene TRBJ1-5; tentatively, D is TRBD1 (6 bases). Germline assignment: CDR1 MNHNY and CDR2 SVGAGI (reference sequence). The CDR3 runs to 15 residues. V was shortened by 3 bases and J by 3 bases, with 12 bases between the two germline ends.